A selection of T cell receptor beta chains follows, all from one sample in a study of shared clonotypes between healthy human individuals. Produced via immunoSEQ multiplex PCR; TCRdb's table is partial and in-frame only. Among 2 million to 3 million clones listed, around nine tenths were seen once. Material: naive CD4+ T cells sorted from blood. The receptors were gathered from a man between 18 and 29 years old in good health. Each CDR3 is given with its conserved first and last residue. Fields, in order: J gene, D gene, V gene, clone size, CDR3 DNA, CDR3 protein. The D gene is left open where the match is weak. Not every row has a clone size; where given, it reads once, few, many or a size class.

j_gene: TRBJ1-5
d_gene: TRBD1
v_gene: TRBV5-4
abundance: once
CDR3nt: TGTGCCAGCAGCTTTGGGGGAACAGGGGGCGTTCAGCCCCAGCATTTT
CDR3aa: CASSFGGTGGVQPQHF

j_gene: TRBJ1-1
d_gene: .
v_gene: TRBV30
abundance: .
CDR3nt: TGTGCCTGGAGTGTAAAACTGAACACTGAAGCTTTCTTT
CDR3aa: CAWSVKLNTEAFF

j_gene: TRBJ1-1
d_gene: .
v_gene: TRBV28
abundance: .
CDR3nt: TGTGCCAGCACAAGCCCCGACACTGAAGCTTTCTTT
CDR3aa: CASTSPDTEAFF

j_gene: TRBJ2-7
d_gene: TRBD1
v_gene: TRBV5-4
abundance: .
CDR3nt: TGTGCCAGCAGCCTTACGGGACAGGGGCACTACGAGCAGTACTTC
CDR3aa: CASSLTGQGHYEQYF

j_gene: TRBJ2-2
d_gene: TRBD1
v_gene: TRBV6-4
abundance: once
CDR3nt: TGTGCCAGCAGTGACTGGACAGGGAGAAGGGCCGGGGAGCTGTTTTTT
CDR3aa: CASSDWTGRRAGELFF

j_gene: TRBJ2-5
d_gene: TRBD2
v_gene: TRBV29-1
abundance: .
CDR3nt: TGCAGCGTTGAAGATCCCACCCCCCTACTAGCGGGCCGAGAGACCCAGTACTTC
CDR3aa: CSVEDPTPLLAGRETQYF

j_gene: TRBJ1-2
d_gene: TRBD1
v_gene: TRBV5-5
abundance: .
CDR3nt: TGTGCCAGCAGCTGGAGCGGGACAGGGACGGTCTACACCTTC
CDR3aa: CASSWSGTGTVYTF

j_gene: TRBJ1-6
d_gene: .
v_gene: TRBV7-2
abundance: .
CDR3nt: TGTGCCAGCAGCTTAAAGGGAGCCTCACCCCTCCACTTT
CDR3aa: CASSLKGASPLHF

j_gene: TRBJ1-1
d_gene: .
v_gene: TRBV6-5
abundance: .
CDR3nt: TGTGCCAGCAGATTAAGGACCCCCACTGAAGCTTTCTTT
CDR3aa: CASRLRTPTEAFF

j_gene: TRBJ1-5
d_gene: .
v_gene: TRBV2
abundance: .
CDR3nt: TGTGCCAGCAGTGGAGCGGGGTACGGGAATCAGCCCCAGCATTTT
CDR3aa: CASSGAGYGNQPQHF

j_gene: TRBJ2-7
d_gene: TRBD2
v_gene: TRBV7-2
abundance: .
CDR3nt: TGTGCCAGCAGCCCAACTAGCGGGAGGTACGAGCAGTACTTC
CDR3aa: CASSPTSGRYEQYF

j_gene: TRBJ2-2
d_gene: .
v_gene: TRBV5-8
abundance: .
CDR3nt: TGTGCCAGCCTGAGAGGGTCGAACACCGGGGAGCTGTTTTTT
CDR3aa: CASLRGSNTGELFF

j_gene: TRBJ2-7
d_gene: .
v_gene: TRBV2
abundance: .
CDR3nt: TGTGCCAGCCTGGAAACCTCCTACGAGCAGTACTTC
CDR3aa: CASLETSYEQYF

j_gene: TRBJ1-2
d_gene: .
v_gene: TRBV6-5
abundance: .
CDR3nt: TGTGCCAGCAGTTACTCCGGGGGGCTGAACTATGGCTACACCTTC
CDR3aa: CASSYSGGLNYGYTF

j_gene: TRBJ2-5
d_gene: TRBD2
v_gene: TRBV6-1
abundance: .
CDR3nt: TGTGCCAACCCGGGGGGGGAAGAGACCCAGTACTTC
CDR3aa: CANPGGEETQYF

j_gene: TRBJ2-3
d_gene: TRBD2
v_gene: TRBV5-1
abundance: .
CDR3nt: TGCGCCAGCAGCTTAAGGACTAGCGGGGGAAGCACAGATACGCAGTATTTT
CDR3aa: CASSLRTSGGSTDTQYF

j_gene: TRBJ2-3
d_gene: .
v_gene: TRBV10-2
abundance: .
CDR3nt: TGCGCCACCAGACTAGTTTGGGAAGATACGCAGTATTTT
CDR3aa: CATRLVWEDTQYF

j_gene: TRBJ1-1
d_gene: .
v_gene: TRBV29-1
abundance: .
CDR3nt: TGCAGCGCCCTCAGGGACGGACCCGGCACTGAAGCTTTCTTT
CDR3aa: CSALRDGPGTEAFF

j_gene: TRBJ2-6
d_gene: .
v_gene: TRBV19
abundance: .
CDR3nt: TGTGCCAGTAGTCAGGCGACCTCTGGGGCCAACGTCCTGACTTTC
CDR3aa: CASSQATSGANVLTF

j_gene: TRBJ2-5
d_gene: TRBD1
v_gene: TRBV2
abundance: .
CDR3nt: TGTGCCAGCAACCCCGCGGACAGGGAAGAGACCCAGTACTTC
CDR3aa: CASNPADREETQYF

j_gene: TRBJ1-4
d_gene: .
v_gene: TRBV19
abundance: once
CDR3nt: TGTGCCAGTAGGAGTACCGGGGTCCTAGGAGAAAAACTGTTTTTT
CDR3aa: CASRSTGVLGEKLFF

j_gene: TRBJ1-4
d_gene: TRBD1
v_gene: TRBV28
abundance: .
CDR3nt: TGTGCCATTATGGGACAGGTTAATGAAAAACTGTTTTTT
CDR3aa: CAIMGQVNEKLFF

j_gene: TRBJ2-1
d_gene: TRBD1
v_gene: TRBV7-9
abundance: .
CDR3nt: TGTGCCAGCAGCTCCACCGGGACAGGGGGCAAGGATGAGCAGTTCTTC
CDR3aa: CASSSTGTGGKDEQFF

j_gene: TRBJ2-3
d_gene: .
v_gene: TRBV7-9
abundance: .
CDR3nt: TGTGCCAGCAGAACTAGTTCGGCGGATACGCAGTATTTT
CDR3aa: CASRTSSADTQYF

j_gene: TRBJ1-2
d_gene: .
v_gene: TRBV9
abundance: once
CDR3nt: TGTGCCAGCAGCGTAGGGGCAGGGTCGTCCTATGGCTACACCTTC
CDR3aa: CASSVGAGSSYGYTF

j_gene: TRBJ2-5
d_gene: TRBD2
v_gene: TRBV18
abundance: .
CDR3nt: TGTGCCAGCTCACTCACTAGCGCCCAAGAGACCCAGTACTTC
CDR3aa: CASSLTSAQETQYF

j_gene: TRBJ1-4
d_gene: TRBD1
v_gene: TRBV28
abundance: .
CDR3nt: TGTGCCAGCAGTCCGGGGGACAGGAATGAAAAACTGTTTTTT
CDR3aa: CASSPGDRNEKLFF

j_gene: TRBJ1-2
d_gene: .
v_gene: TRBV6-5
abundance: .
CDR3nt: TGTGCCAGCAGTTACTTGCAGGGGTCGGGCTATGGCTACACCTTC
CDR3aa: CASSYLQGSGYGYTF

j_gene: TRBJ1-3
d_gene: .
v_gene: TRBV4-1
abundance: .
CDR3nt: TGCGCCAGCAGCGCAGGAACACAGAGTTCTGGAAACACCATATATTTT
CDR3aa: CASSAGTQSSGNTIYF

j_gene: TRBJ1-2
d_gene: .
v_gene: TRBV18
abundance: .
CDR3nt: TGTGCCAGCTCACCACCTTCTAACTATGGCTACACCTTC
CDR3aa: CASSPPSNYGYTF

j_gene: TRBJ1-6
d_gene: TRBD1
v_gene: TRBV4-1
abundance: .
CDR3nt: TGCGCCAGCAGCCAAGGCGGGGACAGGTATAATTCACCCCTCCACTTT
CDR3aa: CASSQGGDRYNSPLHF

j_gene: TRBJ1-2
d_gene: .
v_gene: TRBV6-1
abundance: .
CDR3nt: TGTGCCAGCAGGTCCCCGGGGGCCAATGGCTACACCTTC
CDR3aa: CASRSPGANGYTF

j_gene: TRBJ1-1
d_gene: .
v_gene: TRBV7-9
abundance: .
CDR3nt: TGTGCCAGCAGCGACTCCGCAAGTGTGATGAACACTGAAGCTTTCTTT
CDR3aa: CASSDSASVMNTEAFF

j_gene: TRBJ2-3
d_gene: .
v_gene: TRBV5-4
abundance: once
CDR3nt: TGTGCCAGCAGCTTGGTGCTAGACAAAACAGATACGCAGTATTTT
CDR3aa: CASSLVLDKTDTQYF

j_gene: TRBJ2-7
d_gene: .
v_gene: TRBV7-6
abundance: .
CDR3nt: TGTGCCAGCAGCTCAACAACCTACGAGCAGTACTTC
CDR3aa: CASSSTTYEQYF

j_gene: TRBJ2-7
d_gene: TRBD1
v_gene: TRBV28
abundance: .
CDR3nt: TGTGCCAGCAGGCCCCCGGGACAGGGGGCTTCCGTTTTAATCTACGAGCAGTACTTC
CDR3aa: CASRPPGQGASVLIYEQYF

j_gene: TRBJ2-5
d_gene: TRBD1
v_gene: TRBV5-6
abundance: .
CDR3nt: TGTGCCAGCAGCACGGGACAGGGCCCCTATGAGACCCAGTACTTC
CDR3aa: CASSTGQGPYETQYF

j_gene: TRBJ2-2
d_gene: .
v_gene: TRBV2
abundance: .
CDR3nt: TGTGCCAGCAATGCGGAGTTGGACACCGGGGAGCTGTTTTTT
CDR3aa: CASNAELDTGELFF

j_gene: TRBJ1-1
d_gene: .
v_gene: TRBV6-5
abundance: .
CDR3nt: TGTGCCAGCAGTTACCTGGCAGGCGGGGGGACTGAAGCTTTCTTT
CDR3aa: CASSYLAGGGTEAFF

j_gene: TRBJ1-1
d_gene: TRBD1
v_gene: TRBV5-1
abundance: .
CDR3nt: TGCGCCAGCAGCTTGACCCCACAGGGGGCTGAAGCTTTCTTT
CDR3aa: CASSLTPQGAEAFF

j_gene: TRBJ1-6
d_gene: TRBD1
v_gene: TRBV5-1
abundance: .
CDR3nt: TGCGCCAGCAGCCCGACGACAGGGACTAATTCACCCCTCCACTTT
CDR3aa: CASSPTTGTNSPLHF

j_gene: TRBJ1-6
d_gene: TRBD1
v_gene: TRBV6-5
abundance: .
CDR3nt: TGTGCCAGCAGTTACCGCTCACAGGGGCCTAATTCACCCCTCCACTTT
CDR3aa: CASSYRSQGPNSPLHF

j_gene: TRBJ2-1
d_gene: .
v_gene: TRBV5-1
abundance: .
CDR3nt: TGCGCCAGCAGCTTGACGGGTATGGCCGACAATGAGCAGTTCTTC
CDR3aa: CASSLTGMADNEQFF